This T cell receptor (beta chain) originates from a study of T-cell reconstitution after alpha-beta-depleted transplantation in children. Trimming took 7 bases from V and 4 from J; bases not matched to a gene: 2. The CDR3 consists of 12 residues. Germline V CDR1 and CDR2: SQVTM, ANQGSEA. This clonotype showed up many times. Preparation of the TCRbeta library involved a method that used unique molecular identifiers. TCRdb re-called the PCR reads through MiXCR, storing one row per CDR3 protein. The sample has about 270,000 distinct CDR3 sequences, approximately 9.8% seen once. Sequenced here: PBMCs from the stem cell graft donor, sampled from the stem cell graft. The source is a human donor who donated a stem cell graft to a child with SCID. The gene calls are TRBV29-1 and TRBJ1-3, with 9 bases that match TRBD1. CDR3 residues: CSAGTGGNTIYF. CDR3 sequence (DNA): TGCAGCGCAGGGACAGGGGGAAACACCATATATTTT.